This T cell receptor beta chain was identified during a study of HIV-infected patients and healthy controls. Trimming stripped 0 bases from V and 0 bases from J, with 13 bases between. The CDR3 is made up of 16 amino acids. Germline V lookup: CDR1 DFQATT, CDR2 SNEGSKA (reference sequence). Judged by abundance, this clonotype is medium-sized. Alpha and beta constant-region primers primed reverse transcription of 400 to 650 ng RNA. Separate chain-specific third strand synthesis with multiplexing indices produced the alpha and beta libraries. A 12-nucleotide barcode per molecule came from two concatenated random hexamers added pre-amplification. TCRdb reprocessed the 5' RACE reads via MiXCR and lists one record per CDR3 protein. Found here are some 20,000 distinct CDR3 sequences, more than 10% of them singletons; the top ten hold around 10%. All unsorted peripheral T cells were captured because whole blood was used without fractionation.

The sample consisted of blood. The sequence was collected from an adult in good health. The genes are TRBV20-1 and TRBJ2-3; D may correspond to TRBD1 or TRBD2 (5 bases each). The CDR3 here is CSARDPGTLSTDTQYF. The CDR3 DNA reads TGCAGTGCTAGAGACCCAGGGACCTTAAGCACAGATACGCAGTATTTT.